The rows below give T cell receptor beta chains drawn from one sample of a study of tumor and adjacent non-tumor tissue in lung cancer. Using its own MiXCR run on the multiplex PCR reads, TCRdb lists one record per CDR3 protein. The repertoire holds 70,000 to 90,000 distinct CDR3 sequences, with approximately 79% as singletons. The sample was lung tumor tissue. Every receptor here comes from a woman aged 45-65 years with non-small cell lung cancer. Both conserved end residues are part of each CDR3. Fields, in order: D gene, J gene, V gene, clone size, CDR3 protein, CDR3 DNA. The D gene is left open where the match is weak. Some rows have no size entry. The others give once, few or many, or a class for an expanded clone.

>NA|TRBJ2-7|TRBV20-1|NA
CSARSIELPPYEQHF
TGCAGTGCTAGATCAATCGAGCTACCCCCCTACGAACAGCACTTC
>NA|TRBJ2-1|TRBV29-1|NA
CSVEYTGRGNSYSEQFF
TGCAGCGTTGAGTATACGGGTCGGGGTAACTCCTACAGTGAGCAGTTCTTC
>NA|TRBJ1-3|TRBV29-1|NA
CCVWTDSGDTTYF
TGCTGCGTTTGGACGGACTCTGGAGACACCACATATTTT
>TRBD2|TRBJ2-3|TRBV20-1|NA
CSASYTGGANQPQYF
TGCAGTGCTTCATATACGGGAGGAGCCAATCAGCCCCAGTATTTT
>NA|TRBJ1-6|TRBV20-1|few
CSAAPEGGRISLLHF
TGCAGTGCTGCCCCGGAAGGGGGGAGAATTTCACTCCTCCACTTT
>NA|TRBJ1-4|TRBV6-1|NA
CASSEGGTNEKLMF
TGTGCCAGTAGCGAGGGGGGGACTAATGAAAAACTGATGTTT
>NA|TRBJ2-5|TRBV20-1|many
CSAREGRAQETQYF
TGCAGTGCTAGAGAGGGCAGGGCTCAAGAGACCCAGTACTTC
>TRBD1|TRBJ2-7|TRBV28|NA
CASSFLTGEFYEEYF
TGTGCCAGCAGTTTTTTGACAGGGGAATTCTACGAGGAGTACTTC
>TRBD2|TRBJ2-7|TRBV20-1|medium-sized
CSALAGAETYEQYF
TGCAGTGCCCTGGCGGGAGCAGAAACCTACGAGCAGTACTTC
>NA|TRBJ2-7|TRBV20-1|NA
CSARGQRANSSYEQYF
TGCAGTGCTAGAGGACAAAGGGCGAACAGCTCCTACGAGCAGTACTTC
>NA|TRBJ1-1|TRBV5-1|NA
CTSSSGRGTNTEAFF
TGCACCAGCAGCTCTGGGAGGGGGACGAACACTGAAGCTTTCTTT
>NA|TRBJ2-4|TRBV6-1|NA
CTSSEFRLSGGQNIHYF
TGTACCAGCAGTGAATTCCGTCTCTCTGGGGGACAAAACATTCATTACTTC
>NA|TRBJ1-2|TRBV20-1|NA
CSAKVPGNGGYTF
TGCAGTGCTAAAGTGCCAGGGAATGGTGGCTACACTTTC
>TRBD1|TRBJ2-5|TRBV11-3|once
CANSRDRSQETQDF
TGTGCCAACAGCCGGGACAGGAGTCAAGAGACCCAGGACTTC
>NA|TRBJ1-2|TRBV20-1|NA
CCANGVVYGYTF
TGCTGTGCTAATGGAGTCGTCTATGGCTACACCTTC
>TRBD2|TRBJ2-3|TRBV6-2/TRBV6-3|once
CANRLSPSISGRVTDTQYF
TGTGCCAACAGACTCTCTCCCTCTATTAGCGGGAGAGTCACAGACACGCAGTATTTT
>NA|TRBJ1-5|TRBV20-1|few
CSGGGSDQPQHF
TGCAGTGGGGGAGGGTCGGATCAGCCCCAGCATTTT
>NA|TRBJ2-7|TRBV11-2|once
CASSLSPDPSYEQYF
TGTGCCAGCAGCCTATCTCCGGATCCCTCCTACGAGCAGTACTTC
>TRBD1|TRBJ1-2|TRBV28|NA
CASSLSRQGYGNTF
TGTGCCAGCAGCCTCTCGAGACAGGGCTATGGCAACACCTTC
>NA|TRBJ2-7|TRBV12-3/TRBV12-4|NA
CASIFMGYYEQYF
TGTGCCAGCATTTTCATGGGTTACTACGAGCAGTACTTC
>TRBD1|TRBJ1-3|TRBV12-3/TRBV12-4|once
CACSLGTGIAGNMIYF
TGTGCCTGCAGTTTAGGGACAGGCATCGCTGGAAACATGATATATTTT
>TRBD1|TRBJ1-6|TRBV20-1|few
CSARDPGAGTANSPLHF
TGCAGTGCTAGGGATCCTGGTGCCGGGACAGCGAATTCACCCCTCCACTTT
>TRBD2|TRBJ2-1|TRBV27|many
CASSPGAGDRGEQFF
TGTGCCAGCAGCCCCGGAGCGGGAGATCGGGGTGAGCAGTTCTTC
>NA|TRBJ2-2|TRBV12-1|NA
CARSDRYPTGELIF
TGTGCCAGAAGCGACAGATATCCGACCGGGGAGCTGATTTTT
>NA|TRBJ2-1|TRBV29-1|NA
CNVYSGSPFNEQFF
TGCAACGTTTATAGTGGGAGTCCCTTCAATGAGCAGTTCTTC
>TRBD1|TRBJ2-5|TRBV28|NA
CASSPSGTGEETPYF
TGTGCCAGCAGTCCGTCTGGGACAGGAGAAGAGACCCCGTACTTC
>TRBD1|TRBJ1-1|TRBV10-3|medium-sized
CAISTPGQGNTEAFF
TGTGCCATCAGCACTCCGGGACAGGGGAACACTGAAGCTTTCTTT
>TRBD2|TRBJ2-1|TRBV28|NA
CASSGASGSTNEQFF
TGTGCCAGCAGCGGGGCTAGCGGGAGCACCAATGAACAGTTCTTC
>NA|TRBJ2-7|TRBV20-1|NA
CSPRDPRGAGYEQYF
TGCAGTCCTAGAGATCCCCGGGGTGCTGGCTACGAGCAGTACTTC
>NA|TRBJ1-5|TRBV28|many
CASSSGGSNQPQHF
TGTGCCAGCAGTTCCGGGGGTTCCAATCAGCCCCAGCATTTT
>NA|TRBJ2-1|TRBV12-3/TRBV12-4|NA
CAGSPLSGVDYNEQFF
TGTGCCGGCAGTCCCTTATCGGGAGTAGACTACAATGAGCAGTTCTTC
>NA|TRBJ2-5|TRBV12-3/TRBV12-4|NA
CVSSTMYQETQYF
TGTGTCAGCAGTACCATGTACCAAGAGACCCAGTACTTC
>TRBD2|TRBJ2-7|TRBV11-2|NA
CASSLVSGGDEQYF
TGTGCCAGCAGCTTAGTTAGTGGGGGGGACGAGCAGTACTTC
>NA|TRBJ2-1|TRBV6-1|NA
CASKRLTGSFVDELFF
TGTGCCAGCAAGAGACTAACAGGGTCCTTTGTGGATGAGCTCTTCTTC
>NA|TRBJ1-5|TRBV6-6|NA
CASNGESNQPQHF
TGTGCCAGCAACGGGGAGAGCAACCAGCCCCAGCATTTT
>NA|TRBJ2-5|TRBV4-2|once
CDSTQVYGRRETQYF
TGTGACAGCACTCAAGTTTACGGGAGAAGAGAGACCCAGTACTTC
>NA|TRBJ2-7|TRBV11-2|NA
CVSNLSPSPSYEEYF
TGTGTCAGCAACTTATCTCCGAGTCCCTCCTACGAGGAGTACTTC
>NA|TRBJ1-5|TRBV20-1|NA
CSGSYTGGANQPQHF
TGCAGTGGTTCATATACAGGAGGAGCCAATCAGCCCCAGCATTTT
>NA|TRBJ2-3|TRBV6-5|many
CASSPGMPDTQYF
TGTGCCAGCAGCCCTGGTATGCCAGATACGCAGTATTTT
>NA|TRBJ2-1|TRBV6-1|NA
CVSSAAGAINERFF
TGTGTCAGCAGCGCCGCGGGGGCTATCAATGAGCGGTTCTTC
>NA|TRBJ1-1|TRBV5-1|NA
CASSLVGTRNSEAFF
TGCGCCAGCAGCTTGGTAGGGACACGTAACAGTGAAGCTTTCTTT
>NA|TRBJ2-1|TRBV4-3|NA
CASSQDSSSYNEQFF
TGCGCCAGCAGCCAAGACAGTTCCTCCTACAATGAGCAGTTCTTC
>NA|TRBJ2-1|TRBV6-6|few
CTSSYGSGRSSEQFF
TGTACCAGCAGTTACGGGTCAGGGCGTTCCAGTGAGCAGTTCTTC
>NA|TRBJ2-1|TRBV5-1|NA
CASRIRASDNEQLF
TGCGCCAGTCGGATCCGGGCTAGCGACAATGAGCAATTATTC
>NA|TRBJ1-4|TRBV29-1|NA
CSASSPDSNEKLFF
TGCAGCGCAAGCTCCCCGGACAGTAATGAAAAATTGTTTTTT
>NA|TRBJ2-3|TRBV5-5|NA
CASSLGLIGIYTQYF
TGTGCCAGCAGCTTGGGGTTGATTGGTATATATACGCAGTATTTT
>NA|TRBJ1-1|TRBV6-5|NA
CASMEVGVSTEAFF
TGTGCCAGCATGGAGGTAGGGGTGTCCACTGAAGCTTTCTTT
>TRBD2|TRBJ2-7|TRBV4-1|many
CASSQPPGGGATYEQYF
TGCGCCAGCAGCCAACCCCCGGGGGGAGGGGCAACCTACGAGCAGTACTTC
>NA|TRBJ1-1|TRBV12-3/TRBV12-4|NA
CTSSEGLLPNTEAFF
TGTACCAGCAGCGAGGGGTTGCTGCCGAACACTGAAGCTTTCTTT
>TRBD1|TRBJ2-7|TRBV19|many
CASSRKGQGTGEQYF
TGTGCCAGTAGCAGGAAGGGACAGGGGACCGGCGAGCAGTACTTC
>NA|TRBJ1-6|TRBV6-6|NA
CASGYFLSNRNSALHF
TGTGCCAGCGGTTACTTTTTATCAAACCGTAATTCAGCCCTCCACTTT